This passage covers 30 T cell receptor beta chains from one sample sequenced in a study of blood T cells in healthy people across ages. Sample-barcoded 5' priming and a J-beta primer mix drove a second PCR of 7 to 11 cycles. TCRdb processed the 5' RACE reads anew with MiXCR; each CDR3 protein has one entry. Among around 1.5 million distinct CDR3 sequences listed, roughly 45% were seen once. The sample comprised blood. All receptors come from a woman aged 18-29 years in good health.

The sample holds a few counts of this clonotype. The gene calls are TRBV4-1 and TRBJ2-5, with 11 bases that match TRBD2. The end of the DNA fits TRBJ2-7 better, so the J call may be wrong. Germline V gene lookup returns CDR1 MGHRA and CDR2 YSYEKL. This CDR3 is 17 amino acids long. The CDR3 here is CASSQALPSGRPYEQYF. CDR3 in DNA: TGCGCCAGCAGCCAGGCCCTACCTAGCGGGAGGCCATACGAGCAGTACTTC.

This clonotype was counted only a few times. The rearrangement links TRBV19 to TRBJ2-1, with 11 nucleotides matching TRBD2. CDR1 LNHDA and CDR2 SQIVND come from the germline V gene (reference sequence). The CDR3 is made up of 16 amino acids. V lost 3 bases, J lost 6 bases, and 7 bases stayed unmatched. The CDR3 coding sequence is TGTGCCAGTAGTATTCGTGTGGGACTAGCGGTCAATGAGCAGTTCTTC. Protein sequence: CASSIRVGLAVNEQFF.

The rearrangement joins TRBV12-3 or TRBV12-4 to TRBJ1-6, with D tentatively TRBD1 (6 bases). This CDR3 has 15 residues. The V gene lost 6 bases and the J gene lost 4 bases, with 13 bases spanning the gap. The CDR3 is CASRKQGAYNSPLHF. CDR3 nucleotide sequence: TGTGCCAGCAGAAAACAGGGAGCTTATAATTCACCCCTCCACTTT.

This clonotype was seen more than once but under ten times. The chain joins TRBV27 to TRBJ2-7, with D perhaps TRBD1 (6 bases). Germline-derived CDR1 and CDR2 are MNHEY and SMNVEV (reference sequence). Deletions cut 5 bases from V and 2 bases from J, with 13 bases between. The CDR3 totals 14 residues. The DNA for the CDR3 is TGTGCCAGCAGTCCAGGGGACGGTACCTACGAGCAGTACTTC. The encoded protein is CASSPGDGTYEQYF.

This clonotype occurred a few times. The chain carries TRBV18 and TRBJ2-7; a possible D gene is TRBD1 (6 bases). The V gene lost 2 bases and the J gene lost 4 bases, with 9 bases spanning the gap. The CDR3 has 13 amino acids. Germline V gene lookup returns CDR1 KGHSH and CDR2 LQKENI. This CDR3 reads CASSPRDTYEQYF. CDR3 nucleotides: TGTGCCAGCTCACCAAGGGACACGTACGAGCAGTACTTC.

Ten or more counts support this clonotype. The V and J genes are TRBV20-1 and TRBJ1-2, with a tentative D call TRBD1 (6 bases). Trimming removed 6 bases from V and 8 bases from J, with 16 bases in between. Germline V CDR1 and CDR2: DFQATT, SNEGSKA (reference sequence). This CDR3 is 12 amino acids long. This CDR3 is CSAEKGVGGYTF. In DNA, the CDR3 is TGCAGTGCCGAAAAGGGGGTTGGGGGCTACACCTTC.

The CDR3 nucleotides are TGTGCCAGCAGCTTATTTAGACTAGCGGGAGCTACAGATACGCAGTATTTT. Translating it yields CASSLFRLAGATDTQYF. The chain has TRBV7-8 and TRBJ2-3; 12 bases are shared with TRBD2. The V segment lost 2 bases and the J segment 3 bases; nucleotides outside the gene matches: 6. The CDR3 covers 17 residues. The germline V gene encodes CDR1 SGHVS and CDR2 FQNEAQ.

The CDR3 spells CAWSVRDADAFF. The CDR3 DNA reads as TGTGCCTGGAGTGTACGAGACGCAGATGCTTTCTTT. J is TRBJ1-1 and V is TRBV30, with unresolved D. Germline values: CDR1 GTSNPN, CDR2 SVGIG (reference sequence). The CDR3 is 12 amino acids. Trimming pared 0 bases from V and 11 bases from J, leaving 13 bases between.

Concerning this clonotype: The germline gene is not matched at one end of the junction; a read error may be the cause. The V and J genes are TRBV30 and TRBJ2-1; a possible D gene is TRBD2 (6 bases). Germline V gives CDR1 GTSNPN, CDR2 SVGIG (reference sequence). CDR3 length equals 11 residues. The CDR3 DNA sequence: TGTGCCTGGAGTAAGGGGACTGCGTGGTACTTC. Its translation is CAWSKGTAWYF.

The table lists this clonotype with a few counts. The chain links TRBV2 to TRBJ2-4, with TRBD2 matching over 8 bases. Germline CDR1 is SNHLY and CDR2 is FYNNEI. CDR3 size: 14 residues. With 7 bases clipped from V and 4 bases from J, the junction kept 6 bases outside the gene matches. CDR3 protein: CASISASGKNIQYF. CDR3 in DNA: TGTGCCAGCATCTCGGCTAGCGGGAAAAACATTCAGTACTTC.

This clonotype appeared a few times. The chain uses TRBV21-1 and TRBJ2-3; TRBD2 is the table's D call, not checked against the DNA. TRBV21-1 constitutes a pseudogene. The CDR3 consists of 20 residues. In nucleotides, the CDR3 is TGTGCCAGCAGCAAATTATTTATCGGGACTAGCGGGGGGGATCCAGATACGCAGTATTTT. Translated: CASSKLFIGTSGGDPDTQYF.

This clonotype was recorded a few times. V gene TRBV6-6 combines with J gene TRBJ2-7; 11 bases are a match to TRBD2. Germline loops: CDR1 MNHNY, CDR2 SVGAGI (reference sequence). Trimming removed 3 bases from V and 6 bases from J; junction bases left unmatched: 7. This CDR3 is built from 15 residues. CDR3 DNA sequence: TGTGCCAGCAGTTATATGGGTAGCGGGAGGGGCGAGCAGTACTTC. Amino acid sequence: CASSYMGSGRGEQYF.

This clonotype was detected only a few times. The V gene is TRBV12-5, the J gene TRBJ2-3; the D is unclear. CDR1 is LGHNT, CDR2 FRNRAP, per germline. Trimming took 2 bases from V and 4 from J, leaving 7 bases between them. The CDR3 runs 13 residues. CDR3 bases: TGTGCTAGTGGTTTGTCGGGCCCAGATACGCAGTATTTT. This gives the protein CASGLSGPDTQYF.

The rearrangement uses TRBV20-1 and TRBJ2-7; D is unclear. This CDR3 spans 12 amino acids. V shed 2 bases and J shed 2 bases, with 7 bases lying between them. CDR1 is DFQATT, CDR2 SNEGSKA, per germline (reference sequence). CDR3 protein: CSARIVPYEQYF. Written as DNA, the CDR3 is TGCAGTGCTAGAATCGTTCCCTACGAGCAGTACTTC.

The chain employs TRBV15 and TRBJ2-4; D not certain. Germline CDR1 LNHNV, CDR2 YYDKDF (reference sequence). Trimming stripped 3 bases from V and 15 bases from J, with 15 bases between. The CDR3 sequence is 12 residues long. The CDR3 reads CATSSVSEAGYF. In DNA form, the CDR3 reads TGTGCCACCAGCAGCGTCTCAGAGGCTGGGTACTTC.

This clonotype was observed a few times. V usage is TRBV20-1 and J usage is TRBJ2-7; D call uncertain. Looked up from germline, CDR1 is DFQATT and CDR2 is SNEGSKA (reference sequence). V was cut by 5 bases and J by 0 bases, with 11 bases left in between. The CDR3 loop spans 13 amino acids. In nucleotides, the CDR3 is TGCAGTGCTGTAGACGGTACCTCCTACGAGCAGTACTTC. Protein product: CSAVDGTSYEQYF.

The J gene is TRBJ2-7, the V gene TRBV28; D gene ambiguous. V was trimmed by 6 bases and J by 7 bases, leaving 22 bases between them. Germline loops: CDR1 MDHEN, CDR2 SYDVKM. This CDR3 is built from 15 residues. In DNA, the CDR3 is TGTGCCAGCAGGTGGGGTGGTGGGTCCCACAATGAGCAGTACTTC. It is translated as CASRWGGGSHNEQYF. The full variable domain, its missing parts supplied by reference TRBV28 and TRBJ2-7, is DVKVTQSSRYLVKRTGEKVFLECVQDMDHENMFWYRQDPGLGLRLIYFSYDVKMKEKGDIPEGYSVSREKKERFSLILESASTNQTSMYLCASRWGGGSHNEQYFGPGTRLTVT.

This sequence joins TRBV28 and TRBJ1-2, with 8 bases lining up with TRBD1. This CDR3 contains 17 residues. The ends lost 6 bases at V and 4 bases at J; junction bases unmatched: 16. CDR1 is MDHEN and CDR2 is SYDVKM in the germline V gene. The CDR3 DNA reads TGTGCCAGCAGAGCTACAGGGGGATCCGGAGGGGCCTATGGCTACACCTTC. Translated, it gives CASRATGGSGGAYGYTF.

This clonotype was observed a handful of times. The chain employs TRBV12-3 or TRBV12-4 and TRBJ2-5, with no clear D. V lost 4 bases to trimming and J lost 1 base, with 7 bases between them. The CDR3 sequence is 13 residues long. CDR3 in DNA: TGTGCCAGCAGTTGGTATCCCCAAGAGACCCAGTACTTC. The encoded protein is CASSWYPQETQYF.

The rearrangement uses TRBV11-2 and TRBJ2-3, with TRBD2 matching 7 bases. Trimming cost V 1 base and J 5 bases; bases outside gene matches: 15. The CDR3 spans 18 residues. From germline, CDR1 is SGHAT and CDR2 FQNNGV. CDR3: CASSLGEGKSVWVDTQYF. For the CDR3, the DNA is TGTGCCAGCAGCTTAGGGGAGGGTAAATCAGTTTGGGTAGATACGCAGTATTTT.

A few counts support this clonotype. V usage is TRBV18 and J usage is TRBJ2-5, with D perhaps TRBD2 (5 bases). The germline V gene has CDR1 KGHSH and CDR2 LQKENI. This CDR3 is 13 amino acids long. V was shortened by 8 bases and J by 1 base, with 11 bases between the two germline ends. CDR3 DNA: TGTGCCAGCACCTCTAGCATCCAAGAGACCCAGTACTTC. Residues: CASTSSIQETQYF.

The V call is TRBV6-5, the J call TRBJ1-3; D unresolved. Germline CDR1 reads MNHEY; CDR2 reads SVGAGI. V lost 0 bases to trimming and J lost 4 bases, with 10 bases between them. CDR3 length: 15 residues. The CDR3 DNA is TGTGCCAGCAGTTACTCGCCATCTTCCGGAAACACCATATATTTT. Protein sequence: CASSYSPSSGNTIYF.

This sequence joins TRBV28 and TRBJ1-5; possible D gene TRBD1, 6 bases. Germline V gene data show CDR1 as MDHEN and CDR2 as SYDVKM. This CDR3 has 16 amino acids. Trimming removed 3 bases from V and 1 base from J, with 13 bases in between. In DNA, the CDR3 is TGTGCCAGCAGTTTTAGAGGGGGACCGAGCAATCAGCCCCAGCATTTT. It is translated as CASSFRGGPSNQPQHF.

V gene TRBV10-3 combines with J gene TRBJ1-1; no firm D call. The germline V and J ends were trimmed by 7 bases and 1 base, with 13 bases remaining between them. Germline values: CDR1 ENHRY, CDR2 SYGVKD. This CDR3 is 14 amino acids long. The DNA for the CDR3 is TGTGCCATCAATGGTGGCGGAGAGAACACTGAAGCTTTCTTT. Amino acid sequence: CAINGGGENTEAFF.

The CDR3, as DNA: TGCAGTGCCAGCCCCGGACAGTTCGGCGAAAGGGACTACGAGCAGTACTTC. It translates to CSASPGQFGERDYEQYF. The rearrangement uses TRBV20-1 and TRBJ2-4; a possible D gene is TRBD1 (6 bases). The last part of the DNA fits TRBJ2-7 better; the J call may be wrong. Per the germline V gene, CDR1 is DFQATT and CDR2 is SNEGSKA (reference sequence). This CDR3 is 17 amino acids long.

The CDR3 sequence is CATAGTGDSGANVLTF. The DNA for the CDR3 is TGTGCCACCGCCGGGACAGGGGATTCTGGGGCCAACGTCCTGACTTTC. The V and J genes are TRBV24-1 and TRBJ2-6; 10 bases match TRBD1. Germline-derived CDR1 and CDR2 are KGHDR and SFDVKD. With 9 bases clipped from V and 1 base from J, the junction kept 5 bases outside the gene matches. The CDR3 spans 16 residues.

This clonotype showed up just a few times. The chain joins TRBV11-3 to TRBJ2-1, with a possible D match to TRBD2 (6 bases). Germline V gene sequence: CDR1 SGHNT, CDR2 YENEEA. V was clipped by 4 bases and J by 4 bases, with 11 bases between them. The CDR3 consists of 14 residues. The CDR3 region has the DNA TGTGCCAGCAGCTCCGGCGGGATTTACAATGAGCAGTTCTTC. Amino acids: CASSSGGIYNEQFF.

The chain recombines TRBV5-5 with TRBJ2-1, with D tentatively TRBD1 or TRBD2 (5 bases each). Trimming pared 1 base from V and 4 bases from J, leaving 15 bases between. Germline CDR1 and CDR2: SGHKS and YYEKEE (reference sequence). There are 16 residues in the CDR3. The CDR3 region has the DNA TGTGCCAGCAGCTTGAATTTGGGGACGGGTTACAATGAGCAGTTCTTC. Its translation: CASSLNLGTGYNEQFF.

V gene TRBV2 combines with J gene TRBJ2-1, with 8 bases lining up with TRBD1. V lost 5 bases and J lost 8; bases outside the gene matches: 5. The germline CDR1 and CDR2 sequences are SNHLY and FYNNEI. CDR3 size: 13 residues. CDR3 nucleotide sequence: TGTGCCAGCAGTTCAGACAGGGGCGATGAGCAGTTCTTC. Its protein is CASSSDRGDEQFF.

The chain couples TRBV12-3 or TRBV12-4 to TRBJ2-5, with a tentative D call TRBD2 (6 bases). The CDR3 runs 15 residues. Trimming cost V 6 bases and J 0 bases, with 14 bases left between them. The CDR3 is CASRLKGLNQETQYF. Here the CDR3 DNA reads TGTGCCAGCAGGCTAAAGGGACTCAACCAAGAGACCCAGTACTTC.